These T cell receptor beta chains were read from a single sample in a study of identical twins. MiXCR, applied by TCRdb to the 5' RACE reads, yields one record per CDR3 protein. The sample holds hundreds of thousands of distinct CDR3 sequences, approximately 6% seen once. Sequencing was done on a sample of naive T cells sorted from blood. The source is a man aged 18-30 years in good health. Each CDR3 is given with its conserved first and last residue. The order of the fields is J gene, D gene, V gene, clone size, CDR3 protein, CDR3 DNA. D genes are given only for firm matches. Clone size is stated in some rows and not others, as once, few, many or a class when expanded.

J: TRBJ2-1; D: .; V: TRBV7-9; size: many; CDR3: CASSINEQFF; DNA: TGTGCCAGCAGCATTAATGAGCAGTTCTTC
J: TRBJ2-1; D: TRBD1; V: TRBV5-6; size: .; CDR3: CASSGGGQGYNEQFF; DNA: TGTGCCAGCAGCGGTGGCGGACAGGGATACAATGAGCAGTTCTTC
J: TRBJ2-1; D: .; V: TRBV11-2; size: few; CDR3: CASTIGERQFF; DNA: TGTGCCAGCACGATTGGGGAGAGGCAGTTCTTC
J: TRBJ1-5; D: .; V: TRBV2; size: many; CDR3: CASSVGAAGNQPQHF; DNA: TGTGCCAGCAGTGTCGGTGCGGCGGGCAATCAGCCCCAGCATTTT
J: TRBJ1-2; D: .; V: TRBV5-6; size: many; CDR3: CASSSWTSNYGYTF; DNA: TGTGCCAGCAGCTCCTGGACCAGTAACTATGGCTACACCTTC
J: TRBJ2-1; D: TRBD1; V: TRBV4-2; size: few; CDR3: CASSQATGRSYNEQFF; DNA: TGTGCCAGCAGCCAAGCGACAGGGCGCTCCTACAATGAGCAGTTCTTC
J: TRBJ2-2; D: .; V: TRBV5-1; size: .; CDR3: CASSGGIGVVGTGELFF; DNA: TGCGCCAGCAGCGGGGGGATAGGGGTCGTTGGCACCGGGGAGCTGTTTTTT
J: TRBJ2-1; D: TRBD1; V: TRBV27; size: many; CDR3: CASTLNTGTGVNEQFF; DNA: TGTGCCAGCACCCTAAACACGGGGACAGGGGTTAATGAGCAGTTCTTC
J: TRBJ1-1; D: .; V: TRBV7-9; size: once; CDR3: CASSSGPVGNTEAFF; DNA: TGTGCCAGCAGCTCCGGACCTGTGGGGAACACTGAAGCTTTCTTT
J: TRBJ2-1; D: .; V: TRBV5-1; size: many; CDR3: CASSLAKGNEQFF; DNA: TGCGCCAGCAGCTTGGCCAAGGGGAATGAGCAGTTCTTC
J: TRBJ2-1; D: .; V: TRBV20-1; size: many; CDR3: CSAGGGFSSYNEQFF; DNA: TGCAGTGCTGGGGGGGGCTTTTCCTCCTACAATGAGCAGTTCTTC
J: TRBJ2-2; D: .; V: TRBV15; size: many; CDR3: CATSRHPGELFF; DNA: TGTGCCACCAGCAGGCACCCCGGGGAGCTGTTTTTT
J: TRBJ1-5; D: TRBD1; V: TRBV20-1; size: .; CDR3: CSASDRDRTLLNQPQHF; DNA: TGCAGTGCTAGTGACCGGGACAGGACGCTTTTGAATCAGCCCCAGCATTTT
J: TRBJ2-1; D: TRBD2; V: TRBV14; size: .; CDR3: CASSPDYSGSNNEQFF; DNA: TGTGCCAGCAGCCCAGACTACAGCGGGAGTAATAATGAGCAGTTCTTC
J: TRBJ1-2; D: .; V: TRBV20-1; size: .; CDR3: CSARPGDYGYTF; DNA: TGCAGTGCTAGGCCAGGGGACTATGGCTACACCTTC
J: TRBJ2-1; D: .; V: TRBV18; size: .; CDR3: CASSPREIGQFF; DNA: TGTGCCAGCTCACCACGAGAGATAGGGCAGTTCTTC
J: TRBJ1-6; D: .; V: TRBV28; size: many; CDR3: CASSLTVGGSYNSPLHF; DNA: TGTGCCAGCAGTTTAACAGTGGGGGGCTCCTATAATTCACCCCTCCACTTT
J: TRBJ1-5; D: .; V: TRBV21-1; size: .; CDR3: CASSVVYQPQHF; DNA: TGTGCCAGCAGTGTGGTCTATCAGCCCCAGCATTTT